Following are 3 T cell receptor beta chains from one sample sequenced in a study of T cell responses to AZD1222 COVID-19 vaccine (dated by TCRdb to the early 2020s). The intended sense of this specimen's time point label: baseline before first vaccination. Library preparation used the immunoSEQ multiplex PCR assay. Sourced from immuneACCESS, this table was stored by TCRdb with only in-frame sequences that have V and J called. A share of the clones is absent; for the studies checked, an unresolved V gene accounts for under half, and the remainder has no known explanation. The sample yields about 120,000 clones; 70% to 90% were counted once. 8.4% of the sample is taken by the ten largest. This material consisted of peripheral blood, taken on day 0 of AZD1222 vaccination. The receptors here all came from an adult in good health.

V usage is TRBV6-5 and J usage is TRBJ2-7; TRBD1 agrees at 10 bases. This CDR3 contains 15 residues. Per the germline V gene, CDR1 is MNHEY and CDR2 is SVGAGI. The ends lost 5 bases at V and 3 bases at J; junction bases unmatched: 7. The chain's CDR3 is CASSTQGQGSYEQYF. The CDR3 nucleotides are TGTGCCAGCAGTACACAGGGACAGGGGAGCTACGAGCAGTACTTC.

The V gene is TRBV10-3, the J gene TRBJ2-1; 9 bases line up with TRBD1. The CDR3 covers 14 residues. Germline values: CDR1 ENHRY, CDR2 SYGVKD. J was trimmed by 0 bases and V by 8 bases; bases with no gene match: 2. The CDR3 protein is CAILGQGSYNEQFF. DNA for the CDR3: TGTGCCATCTTGGGACAGGGCTCCTACAATGAGCAGTTCTTC.

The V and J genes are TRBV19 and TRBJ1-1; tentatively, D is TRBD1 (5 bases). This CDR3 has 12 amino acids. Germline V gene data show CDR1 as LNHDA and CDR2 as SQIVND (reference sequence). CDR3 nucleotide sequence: TGTGTCTCAGGGACGGGGAACACTGAAGCTTTCTTT. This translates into CVSGTGNTEAFF.